This paragraph covers one T cell receptor beta chain sequence. The junction shows a germline mismatch at one end, possibly a read error. This entry is derived from a study of T cells in Graves' hyperthyroidism and ophthalmopathy. Germline lookup yields CDR1 SGHNT and CDR2 YYREEE (reference sequence). This CDR3 has 14 residues. Amplified TCR beta CDR3 regions came from RNA transcripts. First-round RT-PCR of the TCR CDR3 relied on the HTBI primer set. Using its own MiXCR run on the multiplex PCR reads, TCRdb lists one record per CDR3 protein. The repertoire holds almost 600,000 distinct CDR3 sequences, with more than 45% as singletons.

The clonotype originates from a woman younger than 30 with Graves' hyperthyroidism. Input material: peripheral blood or thyroid tissue (not recorded which). The chain uses TRBV5-4 and TRBJ2-7; 9 bases are a match to TRBD1. The CDR3 loop is CASSSGQGSYEQHF. CDR3 sequence (DNA): TGTGCCAGCAGCTCGGGACAGGGTTCCTACGAGCAGCACTTC.